This TCR beta chain was retrieved from a study of blood T cells in healthy people across ages. Comment on this clonotype: One end of the junction fails to match germline, which may point to a read error.

CDR3 length equals 16 residues. Germline V CDR1 and CDR2: SGHRS, YFSETQ. Using a J-beta primer mix together with a sample-barcoded 5' primer, a second PCR was run for roughly 6 to 11 cycles. TCRdb passed the 5' RACE reads through MiXCR, listing each CDR3 protein once. The sample includes 850,000 to 1,100,000 distinct CDR3 sequences, more than 30% seen only once; the top ten take around 13%. Source material: blood. The TCR originated in a man aged 18 to 29 in good health. The chain is built from TRBV5-1 and TRBJ2-3; 11 bases align to TRBD2. Here the CDR3 reads CVSSLALAGGADTQYF. CDR3 DNA sequence: TGCGTCAGCAGCTTGGCCCTAGCGGGGGGCGCAGATACGCAGTATTTT.